This T cell receptor beta chain came from a study of shared clonotypes between healthy human individuals. The wider study: The people who gave samples were a couple of women and a few men aged 18 to 49. Study-level points and caveats: Non-shared clonotypes displayed generation probabilities falling below those of clonotypes present in all four donors. On the whole, naive subsets had larger estimated richness than memory subsets had.

Repertoires were generated with immunoSEQ multiplex PCR, while TCRdb's copy carries only in-frame clones and drops some. The sample carries about 1.5 million clones, 95% to 99% recorded once. Memory CD4+ cells were the fraction left after CD45RA+ naive selection. This CDR3 comprises 14 residues. Trimming cost V 2 bases and J 3 bases, with 12 bases left between them. CDR1 and CDR2 from the germline V gene are SGHDT and YYEEEE. As for this clone: Antigen unknown.

The sequence derives from a man in his thirties or forties in good health. The gene calls are TRBV5-6 and TRBJ2-7; no clear D gene. The material sequenced was naive CD4+ T cells sorted from blood. Subset defined: CD45RA+ positively selected. CDR3 DNA: TGTGCCAGCAGCTTAGACCGTAGGAGCTACGAGCAGTACTTC. Its protein is CASSLDRRSYEQYF.